These T cell receptor beta chains were read from a single sample in a study of blood T cell repertoires in COVID-19. Some clones are missing from TCRdb's copy, which holds only in-frame ones; the method was immunoSEQ multiplex PCR. The data contain more than 95,000 clones, roughly four fifths of them singletons. Sequenced sample: peripheral blood. The source of these receptors is a man aged 55 to 69 with acute or convalescent COVID-19. CDR3s include the opening cysteine and the closing phenylalanine or tryptophan. The order of the fields is V gene, J gene, clone size, D gene, CDR3 protein, CDR3 DNA. D genes are given only for firm matches. A row's size may be missing; if present it is once, few, many or a size class.

TRBV19,TRBJ1-3,-,-,CASSFGVYGNTIYF,TGTGCCAGTAGTTTCGGGGTTTATGGAAACACCATATATTTT
TRBV3-1/TRBV3-2,TRBJ2-7,-,-,CASSQRGVSSYEQYF,TGTGCCAGCAGCCAACGCGGTGTGAGCTCCTACGAGCAGTACTTC
TRBV7-2,TRBJ2-5,-,-,CASSLAGGRETQYF,TGTGCCAGCAGCTTAGCGGGGGGGCGAGAGACCCAGTACTTC
TRBV2,TRBJ2-7,-,TRBD1,CASSFPGQGIHEQYF,TGTGCCAGCAGTTTTCCGGGACAGGGAATTCACGAGCAGTACTTC
TRBV11-3,TRBJ2-1,once,TRBD2,CASSSGLAGGQTFF,TGTGCCAGCAGCTCGGGACTAGCGGGAGGCCAGACGTTCTTC
TRBV5-4,TRBJ2-3,once,-,CASSSSASSTDTQYF,TGTGCCAGCAGCTCTAGCGCCTCTAGCACAGATACGCAGTATTTT
TRBV7-9,TRBJ2-7,few,-,CASSLPGVYEQYF,TGTGCCAGCAGCTTGCCCGGGGTGTACGAGCAGTACTTC
TRBV7-9,TRBJ1-1,-,-,CASSLAKGGYSEAFF,TGTGCCAGCAGCTTAGCGAAAGGAGGGTATAGTGAAGCTTTCTTT
TRBV6-5,TRBJ2-3,-,TRBD2,CASSSGLAALF,TGTGCCAGCAGTTCGGGACTAGCGGCCCTGTTT
TRBV6-5,TRBJ2-1,-,-,CASRMDNYNEQFF,TGTGCCAGCAGAATGGACAACTACAATGAGCAGTTCTTC
TRBV19,TRBJ2-1,-,-,CASSGFSGGGFSEQFF,TGTGCCAGTAGCGGGTTTTCCGGAGGTGGGTTTAGTGAGCAGTTCTTC
TRBV4-3,TRBJ2-1,-,TRBD2,CASSHITSGTSVNEQFF,TGCGCCAGCAGCCATATAACTTCCGGGACTAGCGTGAATGAGCAGTTCTTC
TRBV19,TRBJ2-1,-,TRBD1,CARYHHPPQGLVNEQFF,TGTGCCAGATACCACCATCCCCCACAGGGGCTAGTCAATGAGCAATTCTTC
TRBV5-1,TRBJ2-3,-,TRBD2,CASSRSGGADTQYF,TGCGCCAGCAGCCGAAGCGGGGGGGCAGATACGCAGTATTTT
TRBV7-2,TRBJ2-7,-,TRBD2,CASSFTSGRDEQYF,TGTGCCAGCAGCTTTACTAGCGGGAGGGACGAGCAGTACTTC
TRBV13,TRBJ2-4,-,-,CASSLDGASGFGNIQYF,TGTGCCAGCAGCTTAGATGGGGCCTCAGGATTCGGAAACATTCAGTACTTC
TRBV29-1,TRBJ1-2,-,TRBD1,CSVEDQGGQPYGYTF,TGCAGCGTTGAAGATCAGGGGGGACAGCCCTATGGCTACACCTTC
TRBV18,TRBJ2-1,-,-,CASSQTRNEQFF,TGTGCCAGCTCACAAACTAGGAATGAGCAGTTCTTC
TRBV7-9,TRBJ1-1,few,-,CASSLGAGRHTEAFF,TGTGCCAGCAGCTTAGGAGCGGGACGACACACTGAAGCTTTCTTT
TRBV7-8,TRBJ1-3,-,-,CASSPQVLRENTIYF,TGTGCCAGCAGCCCACAGGTGCTACGTGAAAACACCATATATTTT
TRBV6-2/TRBV6-3,TRBJ2-7,once,-,CASTPFRARYEQYF,TGTGCCAGCACCCCATTCAGGGCTCGGTACGAGCAGTACTTC
TRBV3-1/TRBV3-2,TRBJ1-2,-,TRBD1,CASSQDGTGLNGYTF,TGTGCCAGCAGCCAAGATGGGACAGGATTGAATGGCTACACCTTC
TRBV7-9,TRBJ2-7,-,TRBD2,CASSFSLAGAYEQYF,TGTGCCAGCAGCTTTTCTCTAGCGGGGGCCTACGAGCAGTACTTC
TRBV3-1/TRBV3-2,TRBJ2-3,once,-,CASSRSASDTQYF,TGTGCCAGCTCGAGATCAGCGTCAGATACGCAGTATTTT
TRBV10-2,TRBJ1-1,-,TRBD1,CAISGTGNTEAFF,TGCGCCATCTCCGGGACAGGGAACACTGAAGCTTTCTTT
TRBV7-9,TRBJ1-2,-,TRBD1,CASSFEGAATF,TGTGCCAGCAGCTTCGAGGGGGCCGCCACCTTC
TRBV24-1,TRBJ2-7,-,TRBD1,CATSGGGTGVGEQYF,TGTGCCACCAGTGGCGGGGGGACAGGGGTAGGGGAGCAGTACTTC
TRBV10-3,TRBJ1-2,-,-,CAISEGEHYGYTF,TGTGCCATCAGTGAGGGAGAGCACTATGGCTACACCTTC
TRBV5-1,TRBJ1-6,-,-,CASTVGPTGYQNSPLHF,TGCGCCAGCACCGTCGGACCGACAGGATACCAAAATTCACCCCTCCACTTT
TRBV7-6,TRBJ2-1,-,-,CASSGGKSSYNEQFF,TGTGCCAGCAGCGGAGGGAAATCCTCCTACAATGAGCAGTTCTTC
TRBV10-3,TRBJ2-7,-,-,CAIRGAGAYEQYF,TGTGCCATCAGGGGGGCAGGGGCCTACGAGCAGTACTTC
TRBV19,TRBJ2-5,-,TRBD1,CASSVYRGRQETQYF,TGTGCCAGTAGTGTGTACAGGGGGCGTCAAGAGACCCAGTACTTC